This entry lists 10 T cell receptor beta chains sequenced from one sample in a study of Ad26.COV2.S vaccination and SARS-CoV-2 variants. The treatment: around 19 received Ad26.COV2.S at low or high dose, single or two shots; 5 received placebo; per-sample allocation not given. Sampling happened 63 days after the first vaccine or placebo injection. Profiled with immunoSEQ multiplex PCR; TCRdb holds only in-frame clones, not every one. The sample contains a few hundred thousand clones, 89% of which appear only once. Sequencing used peripheral blood, obtained in a trial of Ad26.COV2.S vaccine versus placebo. The source of these receptors is a person aged 18-65 years who received the Ad26.COV2.S COVID-19 vaccine or a placebo.

The chain uses TRBV10-2 and TRBJ1-5, with 7 bases fitting TRBD1. Germline values: CDR1 WSHSY, CDR2 SAAADI. V trimming: 3 bases; J trimming: 1 base; junction bases outside the gene matches: 12. The CDR3 is 18 residues long. In DNA, the CDR3 is TGCGCCAGCAGTGAAAGTACAGGGGCCGCAATGAGCAATCAGCCCCAGCATTTT. Translation gives CASSESTGAAMSNQPQHF.

V and J are TRBV9 and TRBJ2-1; 7 positions agree with TRBD2. Germline V gene data show CDR1 as SGDLS and CDR2 as YYNGEE. The CDR3 totals 16 residues. J was trimmed by 1 base and V by 3 bases; bases with no gene match: 7. In nucleotides, the CDR3 is TGTGCCAGCAGCGACCTCAGCGGGATTTCCTACAATGAGCAGTTCTTC. As protein: CASSDLSGISYNEQFF.

The genes are TRBV27 and TRBJ1-2, with TRBD1 identical over 9 bases. Germline CDR1 reads MNHEY; CDR2 reads SMNVEV (reference sequence). V lost 2 bases, J lost 10 bases, and 5 bases stayed unmatched. The CDR3 loop spans 13 amino acids. CDR3 sequence reads: CASSLVRTGDYTF. The CDR3 DNA reads TGTGCCAGCAGTTTAGTAAGGACAGGGGACTACACCTTC.

A remark on this clone: This sample includes further DNA sequences coding for the same CDR3. V gene TRBV10-1 combines with J gene TRBJ2-1, with unresolved D. Per germline, CDR1 WNHNN and CDR2 SYGVQD (reference sequence). The V end was cut by 0 bases, the J end by 3 bases, with 3 bases between. CDR3 length: 13 residues. The CDR3 loop is CASSESDYNEQFF. CDR3 DNA: TGCGCCAGCAGTGAGTCCGACTACAATGAGCAGTTCTTC.

The rearrangement links TRBV19 to TRBJ2-1; D gene unclear. CDR3 length equals 18 residues. Trimming stripped 4 bases from V and 5 bases from J, with 24 bases between. The germline CDR1 and CDR2 sequences are LNHDA and SQIVND (reference sequence). CDR3 nucleotide sequence: TGTGCCAGTAGTAAACGAACCCCCGTGGGTAGTTCGAACAATGAGCAGTTCTTC. It yields the protein CASSKRTPVGSSNNEQFF.

J is TRBJ2-1 and V is TRBV24-1; TRBD2 aligns across 7 bases. The CDR3 totals 15 residues. The V and J ends lost 5 bases and 7 bases, in that order; junction bases with no gene match: 10. Germline assignment: CDR1 KGHDR and CDR2 SFDVKD. CDR3: CATSAPEGRGNEQFF. As DNA, the CDR3 is TGTGCCACCAGTGCCCCGGAGGGGAGGGGAAATGAGCAGTTCTTC.

This sequence joins TRBV15 and TRBJ2-3; 9 nucleotides align to TRBD2. The V and J ends lost 1 base and 0 bases, in that order; junction bases with no gene match: 8. Germline CDR1 is LNHNV and CDR2 is YYDKDF (reference sequence). The CDR3 runs 18 residues. The CDR3 loop reads CATSRGLLAGLSTDTQYF. CDR3 sequence (DNA): TGTGCCACCAGCAGAGGGCTTCTAGCGGGGCTTAGCACAGATACGCAGTATTTT. Complete variable domain (other parts from reference TRBV15 and TRBJ2-3): DAMVIQNPRYQVTQFGKPVTLSCSQTLNHNVMYWYQQKSSQAPKLLFHYYDKDFNNEADTPDNFQSRRPNTSFCFLDIRSPGLGDTAMYLCATSRGLLAGLSTDTQYFGPGTRLTVL.

The chain recombines TRBV6-5 with TRBJ2-3; either TRBD1 or TRBD2 may fit D (5 bases each). The germline V gene has CDR1 MNHEY and CDR2 SVGAGI. V gave up 2 bases and J gave up 4 bases, with 13 bases separating them. The CDR3 sequence is 15 residues long. The CDR3: CASSYEGNQADTQYF. The CDR3 DNA reads TGTGCCAGCAGTTACGAGGGGAACCAGGCAGATACGCAGTATTTT.

The rearrangement joins TRBV7-2 to TRBJ1-6, with 7 bases that match TRBD1. The CDR3 has 15 amino acids. V lost 1 base and J lost 9; bases outside the gene matches: 6. Germline loops: CDR1 SGHTA, CDR2 FQGNSA. The CDR3 coding sequence is TGTGCCAGCAGCTTAGGGCAGGGGGTAGGTTCACCCCTCCACTTT. Protein product: CASSLGQGVGSPLHF.

V and J are TRBV27 and TRBJ2-2; no firm D call. With 7 bases removed from V and 4 bases from J, the gap between germline ends came to 13 bases. The CDR3 length is 14 residues. The germline V gene has CDR1 MNHEY and CDR2 SMNVEV (reference sequence). The CDR3 loop is CASTDAFRTGELFF. Here the CDR3 DNA reads TGTGCCAGCACGGATGCTTTTCGCACCGGGGAGCTGTTTTTT.